This entry features one T cell receptor beta chain sequence. This clonotype appeared many times. This receptor's antigen is unknown. No much larger clone is present one base from it, and per-base qualities are unavailable. In the ophthalmopathy patients, disease was moderately to severely active, with a Clinical Activity Score of 3 or more, a NOSPECS grade of 4 or more, and a duration of less than 3 months. Any patient with an uncontrolled infection, another autoimmune disease, pregnancy or lactation was excluded. Clinical symptoms, serum thyroxine and TRAb, thyroid ultrasound, and orbital computed tomography formed the basis for the diagnoses. Ficoll-Paque density gradient centrifugation was used to isolate PBMCs from approximately 10 ml of fresh peripheral blood. Total RNA was extracted using Trizol reagent, and RNA quality was assessed on an Agilent 2100 Bioanalyzer. TCR beta CDR3 regions were amplified from RNA transcripts. The TCR CDR3 was subjected to a first round of RT-PCR using the HTBI primer set and the Qiagen OneStep RT-PCR kit. Libraries were constructed in a second round of multiplex PCR, after which size selection and purification were performed. Sequencing of the libraries was done on an Illumina HiSeq2000 using paired-end 100 bp reads. Per the original workflow: Raw data were processed with SOAPnuke, discarding reads with adapters, uncalled bases, mean Phred below 15, or no exact constant-primer or identifier match. COPE v1.2.5 was used to merge the high-quality paired reads, and each unique nucleotide sequence was defined as a clonotype. MiTCR v1.1 was used to align clonotypes to the IMGT TRBV, TRBD and TRBJ reference segments. The analysis was restricted to V-J combinations with a frequency above 0.0001, which together covered around 99% of the repertoires. The TCS score was defined as the ratio of F50 (clonal expansion) to E x V (chaos), calculated using BLOSUM62-based TCRdist between CDR3 peptides within each V-J. Welch's t-statistics and random forest reduced around 550 V-J features to 10 to 15, which were used in a naive Bayes classifier (R e1071). TCRdb reprocessing: public reads trimmed at Q25 with fastp, clones called with MiXCR, in-frame beta chains kept. One record per CDR3 amino acid sequence lists the most common genes and DNA. The V and J calls here are based on TCRdb, not the publication. Recorded for this sample are 250,000 to 400,000 distinct CDR3 sequences; roughly an eighth of them occurred a single time. The ten largest account for 34% of the sample.

There are 15 amino acids in the CDR3, from cysteine to phenylalanine inclusive. Solely the CDR3 DNA is kept, with 45 bases framed from the first base. V has 6 bases trimmed and J has 6 bases trimmed; junction bases matching no gene number 10. The germline V gene supplies CDR1 SNHLY and CDR2 FYNNEI. The data derive from a study of T cells in Graves' hyperthyroidism and ophthalmopathy (dated by TCRdb to between 2018 and 2020). About the study as a whole: Peripheral blood was sampled at the time of initial diagnosis, prior to any treatment. Once sampling was done, hyperthyroidism patients were given methimazole at a starting dose of 30 mg daily, whereas ophthalmopathy patients were given high-dose intravenous methylprednisolone. TCR Vbeta CDR3 sequencing of roughly 140 peripheral blood samples (under 45 ophthalmopathy, roughly 72 hyperthyroidism and roughly 17 progressor patients) is reported in the paper. The 85 to 100 discovery patients were randomly split 7:3 into training and test sets. To identify TCR V-J signatures that set the groups apart, the researchers used a discovery cohort of more than 95 patients, made up of roughly 40 with Graves' ophthalmopathy and 57 with stable Graves' hyperthyroidism. In addition, the study compared T-cell repertoires in thyroid tissue and in blood from five to seven Graves' hyperthyroidism patients. Prospective prediction of ophthalmopathy was tested in an independent validation cohort consisting of some 19 hyperthyroidism patients and approximately 16 patients who later progressed to ophthalmopathy.

What the study reported, not specific to this receptor: No statistical method was used to set the sample size in advance, and investigators knew the group allocation. A 13 V-J signature model separated ophthalmopathy from stable hyperthyroidism, with about 90% sensitivity and about 81% specificity in cross-validation and 80%/75% in testing. During validation, the model predicted progression to ophthalmopathy a median of approximately 6.5 months ahead of onset, with roughly 65% sensitivity and 72.22% specificity. Most expanded thyroid clonotypes (frequency above 0.001) were also detected in blood, suggesting blood repertoires may reflect thyroid immune responses.

The TCR sequence derives from a woman between 35 and 50 years old with Graves' ophthalmopathy. The chain was built from TRBV2 and TRBJ1-5; 8 bases in between match TRBD1. Sequencing was performed on blood. The CDR3 corresponds to CASSDRGSDRQPQHF. The DNA sequence is given as TGTGCCAGCAGCGACAGGGGTTCGGATCGTCAGCCCCAGCATTTT.